This T cell receptor (beta chain) was recovered during a study of early T cells in non-severe SARS-CoV-2 infection. There are a few counts of this clonotype. Separate cDNA molecules each had unique molecular identifiers attached to them. TCRdb re-analysed the 5' RACE reads in MiXCR, keeping a single row per CDR3 protein. The data hold about 49,000 distinct CDR3 sequences, with under 7% observed a single time. The CDR3 extends over 16 amino acids. Trimming shortened V by 6 bases and J by 6 bases, and 23 bases separated the two germline ends. The germline V gene encodes CDR1 LGHNT and CDR2 FRNRAP. The TCR was taken from an adult who was a healthcare worker with PCR-confirmed SARS-CoV-2 infection or an uninfected control (not recorded which). The genes are TRBV12-5 and TRBJ1-2; D is possibly TRBD1 (5 bases). Source: whole blood, taken at baseline. CDR3 loop: CASGYSGTGDRDGYTF. CDR3 DNA sequence: TGTGCTAGTGGATATTCCGGGACGGGGGATCGGGATGGCTACACCTTC.